This T cell receptor beta chain was sequenced in a study of technical replicates of blood from several donors. This CDR3 has 13 residues. Germline V CDR1 and CDR2: SGHNT, YYREEE (reference sequence). Trimming took off 4 bases at V and 1 base at J, with 8 bases between the two ends. The method was immunoSEQ multiplex PCR; TCRdb's version includes in-frame clones alone and lacks a portion of them. Seen here are 65,000 to 90,000 clones, roughly nine tenths observed once, and the top ten hold approximately 5%. The V and J genes are TRBV5-4 and TRBJ2-5; D uncertain. This TCR derives from a human donor in good health. Some clones in this sample may be carry-over from other donors' samples. The sequenced sample consisted of PBMCs. CDR3 loop: CASSKQSQETQYF. CDR3 nucleotide sequence: TGTGCCAGCAGCAAACAGAGCCAAGAGACCCAGTACTTC. Using reference TRBV5-4 and TRBJ2-5 for the parts outside the CDR3, the full variable domain is ETGVTQSPTHLIKTRGQQVTLRCSSQSGHNTVSWYQQALGQGPQFIFQYYREEENGRGNFPPRFSGLQFPNYSSELNVNALELDDSALYLCASSKQSQETQYFGPGTRLLVL.